These 31 T cell receptor beta chains came from one sample sequenced in a study of blood T cell repertoires in COVID-19. The method was immunoSEQ multiplex PCR; TCRdb's version includes in-frame clones alone and lacks a portion of them. This sample yields approximately 210,000 clones, of which over 65% are seen a single time; more than 3% belongs to the top ten. The material sequenced was PBMCs or T cells enriched from blood (not recorded which). The receptors were sampled from a woman in her sixties who had recovered from COVID-19.

This chain joins TRBV20-1 and TRBJ2-1; a weak D match, TRBD2 (5 bases). Germline V gene sequence: CDR1 DFQATT, CDR2 SNEGSKA (reference sequence). Trimming removed 3 bases from V and 14 bases from J, with 23 bases in between. The CDR3 is made up of 14 amino acids. The CDR3 region is CSASSPGGAGYEFF. The DNA of the CDR3 is TGCAGTGCTAGTTCCCCAGGAGGTGCCGGTTACGAGTTCTTC.

The chain has TRBV5-1 and TRBJ2-3; D might be TRBD2 (5 bases). Trimming took 0 bases from V and 2 from J, leaving 13 bases between them. CDR3 length: 16 amino acids. CDR1 and CDR2 from the germline V gene are SGHRS and YFSETQ. CDR3 nucleotide sequence: TGCGCCAGCAGCTTGGTTGGGCGGGCACTCACAGATACGCAGTATTTT. It yields the protein CASSLVGRALTDTQYF. The full variable domain, completed using reference TRBV5-1 and TRBJ2-3, is KAGVTQTPRYLIKTRGQQVTLSCSPISGHRSVSWYQQTPGQGLQFLFEYFSETQRNKGNFPGRFSGRQFSNSRSEMNVSTLELGDSALYLCASSLVGRALTDTQYFGPGTRLTVL.

This clone was recorded once. The chain couples TRBV6-5 to TRBJ1-3; 9 bases map to TRBD1. This CDR3 comprises 15 residues. In germline, CDR1 is MNHEY, CDR2 SVGAGI. The junction had 7 bases not matched to a gene; V was cut back by 6 bases and J by 4 bases. CDR3 sequence: CASRPGQGSGNTIYF. DNA of the CDR3: TGTGCCAGCAGGCCGGGACAGGGTTCCGGAAACACCATATATTTT.

The chain uses TRBV7-2 and TRBJ1-6; perhaps TRBD1 as D (5 bases). This CDR3 is built from 18 residues. Per germline, CDR1 SGHTA and CDR2 FQGNSA. The germline V and J ends were trimmed by 0 bases and 0 bases, with 12 bases remaining between them. The CDR3 bases are TGTGCCAGCAGCTTAGCCGGGAGACAGTTCTCCTATAATTCACCCCTCCACTTT. Protein product: CASSLAGRQFSYNSPLHF.

In its sample, this clone was seen once. The CDR3 region has the DNA TGTGCCAGCAGGCCCCCAGACGGGGAGCTGTTTTTT. Amino acids: CASRPPDGELFF. This chain connects TRBV11-2 to TRBJ2-2, with no clear D. CDR3 length equals 12 residues. The germline gives CDR1 SGHAT, CDR2 FQNNGV. Trimming left V 6 bases short and J 7 bases short, with 9 bases between. Together with reference TRBV11-2 and TRBJ2-2, the CDR3 gives the full variable domain: EAGVAQSPRYKIIEKRQSVAFWCNPISGHATLYWYQQILGQGPKLLIQFQNNGVVDDSQLPKDRFSAERLKGVDSTLKIQPAKLEDSAVYLCASRPPDGELFFGEGSRLTVL.

CDR3 residues: CASSSQGSQETQYF. The CDR3 bases are TGTGCCAGCAGCTCTCAGGGATCCCAAGAGACCCAGTACTTC. The chain employs TRBV7-6 and TRBJ2-5, with D perhaps matching TRBD1 (5 bases). The CDR3 has 14 residues. The V gene lost 4 bases and the J gene lost 1 base, with 10 bases spanning the gap. Germline V gene lookup returns CDR1 SGHVS and CDR2 FNYEAQ.

V and J are TRBV9 and TRBJ2-1, with 7 bases matching TRBD2. Germline assignment: CDR1 SGDLS and CDR2 YYNGEE. CDR3 length: 15 residues. V was pared by 2 bases and J by 2 bases, with 4 bases of the junction left unmatched. The DNA of the CDR3 is TGTGCCAGCAGCGTGGGGGGGAGCACCTACAATGAGCAGTTCTTC. Translating it yields CASSVGGSTYNEQFF.

The gene calls are TRBV5-1 and TRBJ2-3, with D maybe TRBD2 (6 bases). Germline V gene sequence: CDR1 SGHRS, CDR2 YFSETQ. The V end was cut by 4 bases, the J end by 0 bases, with 15 bases between. There are 16 residues in the CDR3. The CDR3 loop is CASSGGTDPSTDTQYF. Written as DNA, the CDR3 is TGCGCCAGCAGCGGGGGGACCGACCCTAGCACAGATACGCAGTATTTT.

This clone was picked up a small number of times. V is TRBV4-1 and J is TRBJ1-2; D is unclear. This CDR3 region has 12 residues. V lost 0 bases and J lost 12, with 11 bases in between. CDR1 MGHRA and CDR2 YSYEKL come from the germline V gene. CDR3 amino acids: CASSQDGGINTF. The CDR3 DNA follows: TGCGCCAGCAGCCAAGATGGCGGGATTAACACCTTC.

This clone was recorded once. The J gene is TRBJ1-2, the V gene TRBV5-1; perhaps TRBD1 as D (5 bases). The CDR3 spans 14 residues. Germline V gene lookup returns CDR1 SGHRS and CDR2 YFSETQ. Trimming pared 0 bases from V and 4 bases from J, leaving 10 bases between. The CDR3 is CASSLGGRLYGYTF. The CDR3 DNA reads as TGCGCCAGCAGCTTGGGGGGGAGGCTCTATGGCTACACCTTC.

There are a few counts of this clone. CDR3 region: CASSQDRRVKGNTIYF. The CDR3 DNA follows: TGCGCCAGCAGCCAAGATCGTCGGGTAAAAGGAAACACCATATATTTT. The chain uses TRBV4-3 and TRBJ1-3; no reliable D call. This CDR3 region has 16 residues. CDR1 LGHNA and CDR2 YSLEER come from the germline V gene. V was shortened by 0 bases and J by 4 bases, with 13 bases between the two germline ends.

This sequence joins TRBV19 and TRBJ1-2, with D unclear. The CDR3 consists of 12 residues. V was pared by 3 bases and J by 8 bases, with 10 bases between. CDR1 and CDR2 (germline): LNHDA, SQIVND (reference sequence). CDR3 sequence reads: CASSMRQTGYTF. In DNA, the CDR3 is TGTGCCAGTAGTATGAGGCAGACGGGCTACACCTTC.

A few counts support this clone. The chain has TRBV4-1 and TRBJ1-4; no definite D call. CDR3 length equals 15 residues. V was shortened by 0 bases and J by 5 bases, with 10 bases between the two germline ends. Germline assignment: CDR1 MGHRA and CDR2 YSYEKL. This chain's CDR3 is CASSQEAARNEKLFF. CDR3 nucleotides: TGCGCCAGCAGCCAAGAAGCCGCAAGAAATGAAAAACTGTTTTTT.

In the case of this clone: Other DNA sequences in the sample encode the same CDR3. The rearrangement links TRBV5-1 to TRBJ2-3; 8 bases map to TRBD1. J gave up 3 bases and V 0 bases, and 0 bases lay outside the gene matches. CDR1 SGHRS and CDR2 YFSETQ come from the germline V gene. This CDR3 spans 14 amino acids. This CDR3 reads CASSLGTGTDTQYF. CDR3 nucleotides: TGCGCCAGCAGCTTGGGGACAGGGACAGATACGCAGTATTTT.

The rearrangement links TRBV9 to TRBJ1-5; D gene ambiguous. The CDR3 spans 13 residues. CDR1 and CDR2 from the germline V gene are SGDLS and YYNGEE. The V end was cut by 0 bases, the J end by 4 bases, with 5 bases between. The CDR3 DNA sequence: TGTGCCAGCAGCGTAGATCCGAATCAGCCCCAGCATTTT. It translates to CASSVDPNQPQHF.

In this sample, this clone turned up a few times. The rearrangement links TRBV12-5 to TRBJ2-1; unclear D gene. This CDR3 is 12 amino acids long. Per the germline V gene, CDR1 is LGHNT and CDR2 is FRNRAP. Trimming pared 2 bases from V and 4 bases from J, leaving 3 bases between. CDR3 region: CASGLQYNEQFF. CDR3 coding DNA: TGTGCTAGTGGTTTGCAGTACAATGAGCAGTTCTTC.

The V and J genes are TRBV29-1 and TRBJ1-5, with 10 bases that match TRBD1. The CDR3 has 14 amino acids. The V and J ends lost 7 bases and 3 bases, in that order; junction bases with no gene match: 6. The V gene's germline CDR1 is SQVTM and CDR2 ANQGSEA. CDR3 DNA: TGCAGCGCGATGACAGGGGGCATCAATCAGCCCCAGCATTTT. Encoded protein: CSAMTGGINQPQHF. Combining the CDR3 with reference TRBV29-1 and TRBJ1-5 gives the whole variable domain SAVISQKPSRDICQRGTSLTIQCQVDSQVTMMFWYRQQPGQSLTLIATANQGSEATYESGFVIDKFPISRPNLTFSTLTVSNMSPEDSSIYLCSAMTGGINQPQHFGDGTRLSIL.

This clone has just one count. V gene TRBV19 combines with J gene TRBJ1-1; the D gene is possibly TRBD1 (5 bases). V lost 4 bases to trimming and J lost 6 bases, with 15 bases between them. This CDR3 is 14 amino acids long. Germline V gene data show CDR1 as LNHDA and CDR2 as SQIVND (reference sequence). The CDR3 DNA reads as TGTGCCAGTAGTAACGGACGGGGGGAGTCTGAAGCTTTCTTT. Amino acids: CASSNGRGESEAFF.

The chain employs TRBV25-1 and TRBJ2-2; D not resolved. Per germline, CDR1 MGHDK and CDR2 SYGVNS. The length of the CDR3 is 15 residues. The V end was cut by 0 bases, the J end by 3 bases, with 8 bases between. The CDR3 reads CASSEYSRDTGELFF. The CDR3 DNA follows: TGTGCCAGCAGTGAATATTCCCGAGACACCGGGGAGCTGTTTTTT.

V usage is TRBV12-5 and J usage is TRBJ2-7; TRBD1 matches at 7 bases. Germline CDR1 reads LGHNT; CDR2 reads FRNRAP. The CDR3 has 15 residues. After removal of 1 base from V and 5 bases from J, the junction contained 8 bases not matched to a gene. The CDR3 DNA is TGTGCTAGTGGTTTGGGTGACAGGGAGATCCACGAGCAGTACTTC. It specifies CASGLGDREIHEQYF.

A remark on this clone: Other DNA sequences within the sample encode an identical CDR3. CDR3 sequence reads: CASSPGQGRETQYF. The CDR3 coding sequence is TGTGCCAGCAGCCCCGGCCAGGGTCGAGAGACCCAGTACTTC. V is TRBV9 and J is TRBJ2-5, with D tentatively TRBD1 (5 bases). There are 14 residues in the CDR3. Germline-derived CDR1 and CDR2 are SGDLS and YYNGEE. V lost 4 bases, J lost 4 bases, and 14 bases lay in between.

The rearrangement links TRBV3-1 (or the pseudogene TRBV3-2) to TRBJ1-4; a possible D gene is TRBD1 (5 bases). V lost 1 base, J lost 8 bases, and 17 bases lay in between. The CDR3 is made up of 16 amino acids. Germline CDR1 LGHDT, CDR2 YNNKEL (reference sequence). In DNA, the CDR3 is TGTGCCAGCAGCCAAGTTTACGACAGCGGGCACGAAAAACTGTTTTTT. Translating it yields CASSQVYDSGHEKLFF.

The chain is built from TRBV20-1 and TRBJ1-1; 7 positions agree with TRBD1. This CDR3 has 11 amino acids. V was clipped by 6 bases and J by 8 bases; unmatched bases: 6. Germline-derived CDR1 and CDR2 are DFQATT and SNEGSKA (reference sequence). The CDR3 sequence is CSAPLQGEAFF. CDR3 coding DNA: TGCAGTGCCCCCTTACAGGGGGAAGCTTTCTTT.

The chain recombines TRBV2 with TRBJ1-4; D uncertain. The CDR3 length is 14 residues. Trimming pared 5 bases from V and 3 bases from J, leaving 10 bases between. Looked up from germline, CDR1 is SNHLY and CDR2 is FYNNEI. In nucleotides, the CDR3 is TGTGCCAGCAGTTTGGAGGGAGCTAATGAAAAACTGTTTTTT. Amino acids: CASSLEGANEKLFF. The whole variable domain, remainder taken from reference TRBV2 and TRBJ1-4, is EPEVTQTPSHQVTQMGQEVILRCVPISNHLYFYWYRQILGQKVEFLVSFYNNEISEKSEIFDDQFSVERPDGSNFTLKIRSTKLEDSAMYFCASSLEGANEKLFFGSGTQLSVL.

The chain links TRBV7-2 to TRBJ1-4, with a weak D call TRBD1 (5 bases). The CDR3 contains 13 residues. The V end lost 2 bases, the J end lost 8 bases, and 9 bases lay between the germline ends. Germline CDR1 is SGHTA and CDR2 is FQGNSA. The chain's CDR3 is CASSLPGSEKLFF. The CDR3 DNA sequence: TGTGCCAGCAGCTTACCAGGGTCCGAAAAACTGTTTTTT.

The chain combines TRBV6-5 with TRBJ1-3; D ambiguous. Germline assignment: CDR1 MNHEY and CDR2 SVGAGI. V was trimmed by 7 bases and J by 0 bases, leaving 7 bases between them. The CDR3 covers 13 residues. The CDR3 loop is CASTPSSGNTIYF. DNA for the CDR3: TGTGCCAGCACACCTAGCTCTGGAAACACCATATATTTT.

The chain employs TRBV5-1 and TRBJ2-3; 11 bases map to TRBD2. Germline CDR1 SGHRS, CDR2 YFSETQ. V was pared by 4 bases and J by 3 bases, with 4 bases of the junction left unmatched. The CDR3 is 15 amino acids. The CDR3 bases are TGCGCCAGCAGCAGTAGCGGGGGGGCGACAGATACGCAGTATTTT. As protein: CASSSSGGATDTQYF.

The chain employs TRBV11-2 and TRBJ2-1; 9 bases fit TRBD2. Germline CDR1 is SGHAT and CDR2 is FQNNGV. J gave up 7 bases and V 7 bases, and 14 bases lay outside the gene matches. The CDR3 runs to 16 residues. The CDR3 sequence: CASTGMGRGGQNEQFF. The CDR3 DNA reads as TGTGCCAGCACCGGAATGGGGCGGGGGGGCCAAAATGAGCAGTTCTTC.

This clone has only a few counts. The CDR3 DNA reads as TGTGCCAGCTCACTGGGACAGGGGGCGCCGGGCGGCACTGAAGCTTTCTTT. It specifies CASSLGQGAPGGTEAFF. The rearrangement joins TRBV18 to TRBJ1-1; TRBD1 agrees at 12 bases. The CDR3 has 17 amino acids. The ends lost 4 bases at V and 4 bases at J; junction bases unmatched: 10. In germline, CDR1 is KGHSH, CDR2 LQKENI.

The table lists this clone with a few counts. The gene calls are TRBV5-1 and TRBJ2-1, with D perhaps matching TRBD2 (5 bases). In germline, CDR1 is SGHRS, CDR2 YFSETQ. The CDR3 runs to 14 residues. Trimming removed 4 bases at V and 7 bases at J, with 15 bases between. This CDR3 reads CASSPQRRGNEQFF. In nucleotides, the CDR3 is TGCGCCAGCAGCCCCCAGCGCCGGGGAAATGAGCAGTTCTTC.

The genes are TRBV4-2 and TRBJ1-2; no clear D. The germline gives CDR1 LGHNA, CDR2 YNFKEQ. Trimming pared 3 bases from V and 2 bases from J, leaving 16 bases between. The CDR3 is 16 amino acids. CDR3 in DNA: TGTGCCAGCAGCCAGACCTTGGAGGTGACCAACTATGGCTACACCTTC. Encoded protein: CASSQTLEVTNYGYTF.